The 3 T cell receptor beta chains below all came from one sample that was sequenced in a study of T cells in localized non-small cell lung cancer. The protocol was immunoSEQ multiplex PCR, while the TCRdb copy is restricted to in-frame clones and leaves out a portion. Among 50,000 to 65,000 clones listed, roughly 79% were seen once. Here the sequenced sample was PBMCs, taken before any cancer treatment. These receptors all come from a man aged 40 to 75 with stage II lung adenocarcinoma.

The chain has TRBV5-1 and TRBJ2-3, with D unclear. V lost 5 bases and J lost 2, with 9 bases in between. Germline-derived CDR1 and CDR2 are SGHRS and YFSETQ. This CDR3 has 13 residues. CDR3 region: CASSQLITDTQYF. The CDR3 coding sequence is TGCGCCAGCAGTCAGCTCATCACAGATACGCAGTATTTT. The full variable domain, completed using reference TRBV5-1 and TRBJ2-3, is KAGVTQTPRYLIKTRGQQVTLSCSPISGHRSVSWYQQTPGQGLQFLFEYFSETQRNKGNFPGRFSGRQFSNSRSEMNVSTLELGDSALYLCASSQLITDTQYFGPGTRLTVL.

The chain joins TRBV7-8 to TRBJ1-1, with TRBD1 matching 8 bases. The CDR3 sequence is 15 residues long. V was clipped by 1 base and J by 4 bases; unmatched bases: 5. Germline V gene data show CDR1 as SGHVS and CDR2 as FQNEAQ. DNA of the CDR3: TGTGCCAGCAGCTTAGGCAGGGGGCGCGTCACTGAAGCTTTCTTT. This translates into CASSLGRGRVTEAFF.

The CDR3 here is CASSPGSDETQYF. CDR3 DNA: TGTGCCAGCTCACCAGGGAGCGACGAGACCCAGTACTTC. J is TRBJ2-5 and V is TRBV18, with D perhaps matching TRBD2 (5 bases). Trimming pared 2 bases from V and 5 bases from J, leaving 9 bases between. The germline CDR1 and CDR2 sequences are KGHSH and LQKENI. CDR3 length: 13 residues.